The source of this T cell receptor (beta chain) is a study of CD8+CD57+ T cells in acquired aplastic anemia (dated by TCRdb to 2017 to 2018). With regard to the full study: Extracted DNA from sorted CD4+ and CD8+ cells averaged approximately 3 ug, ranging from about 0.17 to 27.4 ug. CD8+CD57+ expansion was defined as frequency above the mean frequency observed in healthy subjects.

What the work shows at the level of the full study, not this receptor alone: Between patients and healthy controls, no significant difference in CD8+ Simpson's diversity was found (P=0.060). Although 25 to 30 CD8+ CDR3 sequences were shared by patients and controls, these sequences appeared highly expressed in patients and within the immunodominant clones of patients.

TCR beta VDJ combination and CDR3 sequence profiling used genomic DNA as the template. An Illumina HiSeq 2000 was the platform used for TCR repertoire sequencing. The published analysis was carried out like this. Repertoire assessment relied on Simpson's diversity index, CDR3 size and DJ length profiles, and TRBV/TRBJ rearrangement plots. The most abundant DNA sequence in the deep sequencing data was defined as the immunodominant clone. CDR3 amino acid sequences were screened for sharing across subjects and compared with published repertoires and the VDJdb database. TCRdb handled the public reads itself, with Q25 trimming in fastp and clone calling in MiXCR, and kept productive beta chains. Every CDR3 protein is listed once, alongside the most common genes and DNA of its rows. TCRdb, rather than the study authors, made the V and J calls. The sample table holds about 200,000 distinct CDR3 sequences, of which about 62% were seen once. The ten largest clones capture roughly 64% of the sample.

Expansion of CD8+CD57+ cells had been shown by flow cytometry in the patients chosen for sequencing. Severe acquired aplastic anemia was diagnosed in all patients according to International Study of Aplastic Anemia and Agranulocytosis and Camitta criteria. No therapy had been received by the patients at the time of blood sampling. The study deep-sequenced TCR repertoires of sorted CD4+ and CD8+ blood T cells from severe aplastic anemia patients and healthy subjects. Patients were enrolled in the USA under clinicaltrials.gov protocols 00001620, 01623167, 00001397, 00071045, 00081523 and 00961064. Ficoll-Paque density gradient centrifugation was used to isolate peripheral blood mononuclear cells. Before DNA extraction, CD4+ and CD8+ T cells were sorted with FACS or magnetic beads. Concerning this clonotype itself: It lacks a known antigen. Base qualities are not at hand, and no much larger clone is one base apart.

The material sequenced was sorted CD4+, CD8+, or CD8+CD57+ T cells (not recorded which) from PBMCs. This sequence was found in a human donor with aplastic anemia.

At the DNA level, the sequence is TGTGCCAGCCAACCGGAACAGGGGGCTTACGAGCAGTACTTC. Its protein is CASQPEQGAYEQYF. The chain is assembled from TRBV9 and TRBJ2-7, with 9 middle bases fitting TRBD1. The germline V gene sets CDR1 to SGDLS and CDR2 to YYNGEE. V lost 7 bases and J lost 4 bases, and the count of bases not matched to a germline gene is 9. The CDR3 starts with the cysteine, ends with the phenylalanine, and has 14 residues. Kept here is only the CDR3 DNA, which spans 42 bases and is read in frame from base 1.